In this sample, the clone carrying this TCR beta chain turned up a few times. Its target is unknown. The data are from a study of shared clonotypes between healthy human individuals. None of the donors, who were healthy HIV-negative adults, had recently had acute infections or vaccinations. Study observations and caveats: Some naive CD4 clonotypes, 4% to 6%, turned up in common across four donors. Estimated clonotype richness was generally higher in naive than memory subsets.

The CDR3 spans 18 residues. V shed 3 bases and J 1 base; nucleotides not matched to a gene: 12. CDR1 GTSNPN and CDR2 SVGIG come from the germline V gene (reference sequence). The protocol was immunoSEQ multiplex PCR, while the TCRdb copy is restricted to in-frame clones and leaves out a portion. The data contain around 980,000 clones, about 84% of them seen just once; the ten biggest clones take up 0.6% to 0.75%. The clonotype was recovered from a man aged 18 to 29 in good health. Some clones in this sample may be carry-over from other donors' samples. The J gene is TRBJ2-6, the V gene TRBV30, with 7 nucleotides matching TRBD2. The source material was memory CD4+ T cells from PBMCs. Subset described: CD45RA-negative fraction. CDR3 amino acids: CAWRGGQQTTSGANVLTF. The CDR3 DNA is TGTGCCTGGAGGGGAGGGCAACAAACCACTTCTGGGGCCAACGTCCTGACTTTC.